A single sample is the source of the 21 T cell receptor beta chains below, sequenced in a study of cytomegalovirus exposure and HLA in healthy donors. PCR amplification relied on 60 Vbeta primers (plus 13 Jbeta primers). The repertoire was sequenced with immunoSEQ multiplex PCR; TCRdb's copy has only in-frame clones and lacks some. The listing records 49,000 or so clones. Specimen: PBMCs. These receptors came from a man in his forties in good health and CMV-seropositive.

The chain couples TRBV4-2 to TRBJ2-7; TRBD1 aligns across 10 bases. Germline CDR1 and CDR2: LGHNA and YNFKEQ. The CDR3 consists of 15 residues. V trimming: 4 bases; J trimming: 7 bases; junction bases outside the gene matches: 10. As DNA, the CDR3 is TGTGCCAGCAGCCCACGGGACAGGGGACAACATGAGCAGTACTTC. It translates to CASSPRDRGQHEQYF.

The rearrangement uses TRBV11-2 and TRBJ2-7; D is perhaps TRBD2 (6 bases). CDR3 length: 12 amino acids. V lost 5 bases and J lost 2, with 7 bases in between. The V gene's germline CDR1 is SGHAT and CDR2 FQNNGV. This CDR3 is CASSREPYEQYF. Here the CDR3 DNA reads TGTGCCAGCAGCCGGGAGCCCTACGAGCAGTACTTC.

The CDR3 nucleotides read TGTGCAACCCCGAGGGGGCTAGCGGGAACATGGGGCACAGATACGCAGTATTTT. As protein: CATPRGLAGTWGTDTQYF. The gene calls are TRBV2 and TRBJ2-3; TRBD2 matches at 9 bases. The CDR3 is 18 residues long. From germline, CDR1 is SNHLY and CDR2 FYNNEI.

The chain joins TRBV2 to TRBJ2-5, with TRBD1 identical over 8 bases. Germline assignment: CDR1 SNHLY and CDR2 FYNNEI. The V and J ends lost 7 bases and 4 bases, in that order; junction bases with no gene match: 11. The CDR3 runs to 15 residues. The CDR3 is CASNVEAGGRETQYF. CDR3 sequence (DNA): TGTGCCAGCAACGTTGAGGCAGGGGGCCGAGAGACCCAGTACTTC.

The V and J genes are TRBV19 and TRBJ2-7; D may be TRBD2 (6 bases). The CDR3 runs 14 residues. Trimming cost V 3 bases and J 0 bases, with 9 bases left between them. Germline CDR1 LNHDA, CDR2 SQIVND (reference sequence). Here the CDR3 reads CASSIGGLSYEQYF. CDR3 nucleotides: TGTGCCAGTAGTATTGGGGGACTCTCCTACGAGCAGTACTTC.

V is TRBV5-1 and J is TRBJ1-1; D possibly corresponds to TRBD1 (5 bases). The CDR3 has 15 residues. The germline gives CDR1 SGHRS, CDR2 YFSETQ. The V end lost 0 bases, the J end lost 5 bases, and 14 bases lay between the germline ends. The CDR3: CASSLGLVGGTEAFF. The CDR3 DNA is TGCGCCAGCAGCTTGGGTTTGGTCGGGGGAACTGAAGCTTTCTTT.

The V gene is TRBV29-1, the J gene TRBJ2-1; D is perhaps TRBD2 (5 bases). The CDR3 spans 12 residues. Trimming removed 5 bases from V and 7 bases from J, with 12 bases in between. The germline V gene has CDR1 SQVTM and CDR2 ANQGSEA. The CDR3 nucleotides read TGCAGCGTTAGGACTGACGGGAATGAGCAGTTCTTC. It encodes CSVRTDGNEQFF.

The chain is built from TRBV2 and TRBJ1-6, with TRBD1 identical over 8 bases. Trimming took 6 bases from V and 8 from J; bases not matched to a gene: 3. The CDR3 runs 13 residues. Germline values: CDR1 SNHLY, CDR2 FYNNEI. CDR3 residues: CASSRQGHSPLHF. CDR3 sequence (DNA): TGTGCCAGCAGCAGACAGGGGCATTCACCCCTCCACTTT.

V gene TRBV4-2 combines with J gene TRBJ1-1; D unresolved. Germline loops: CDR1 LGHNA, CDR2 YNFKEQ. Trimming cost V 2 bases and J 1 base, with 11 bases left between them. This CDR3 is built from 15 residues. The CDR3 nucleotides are TGTGCCAGCAGCCAACTACAGTTCGGGAACACTGAAGCTTTCTTT. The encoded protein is CASSQLQFGNTEAFF.

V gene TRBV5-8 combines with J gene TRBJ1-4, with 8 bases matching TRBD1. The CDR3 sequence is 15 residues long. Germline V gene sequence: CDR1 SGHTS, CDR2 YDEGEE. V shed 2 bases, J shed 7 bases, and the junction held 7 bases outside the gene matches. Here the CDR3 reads CASSFLGQGSEKLFF. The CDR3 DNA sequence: TGTGCCAGCAGCTTCCTTGGACAGGGAAGTGAAAAACTGTTTTTT.

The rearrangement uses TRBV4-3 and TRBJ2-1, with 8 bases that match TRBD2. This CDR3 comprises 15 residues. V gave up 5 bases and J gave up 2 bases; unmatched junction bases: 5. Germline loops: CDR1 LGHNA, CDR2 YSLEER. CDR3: CASSEAGGPYNEQFF. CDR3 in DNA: TGCGCCAGCAGCGAGGCGGGGGGCCCCTACAATGAGCAGTTCTTC.

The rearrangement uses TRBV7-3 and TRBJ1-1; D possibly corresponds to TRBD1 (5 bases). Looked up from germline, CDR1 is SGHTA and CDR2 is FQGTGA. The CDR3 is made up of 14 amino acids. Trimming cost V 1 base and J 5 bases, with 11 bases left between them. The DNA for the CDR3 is TGTGCCAGCAGCTTAATGCAGGAGGGGACTGAAGCTTTCTTT. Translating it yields CASSLMQEGTEAFF. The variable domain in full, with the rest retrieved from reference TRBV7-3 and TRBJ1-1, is GAGVSQTPSNKVTEKGKYVELRCDPISGHTALYWYRQSLGQGPEFLIYFQGTGAADDSGLPNDRFFAVRPEGSVSTLKIQRTERGDSAVYLCASSLMQEGTEAFFGQGTRLTVV.

CDR3 bases: TGTGCCAGCAGCTGGGGGACAGACAATCAGCCCCAGCATTTT. Its protein is CASSWGTDNQPQHF. The chain joins TRBV9 to TRBJ1-5; 7 bases agree with TRBD1. This CDR3 has 14 residues. Germline CDR1 reads SGDLS; CDR2 reads YYNGEE. The trim removed 4 bases at V and 3 bases at J, leaving 4 bases unmatched.

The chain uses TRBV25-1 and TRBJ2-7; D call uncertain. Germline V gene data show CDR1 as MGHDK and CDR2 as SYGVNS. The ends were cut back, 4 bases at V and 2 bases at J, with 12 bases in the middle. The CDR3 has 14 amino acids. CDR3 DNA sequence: TGTGCCAGCAGTGGGGTACTGAGCGCCTACGAGCAGTACTTC. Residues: CASSGVLSAYEQYF.

Here the CDR3 DNA reads TGTGCCAGCAGTTTACCCTCGCGGGGGCCGAATTCACCCCTCCACTTT. It encodes CASSLPSRGPNSPLHF. The chain links TRBV28 to TRBJ1-6; TRBD1 is a possible D gene (6 bases). Germline V gene sequence: CDR1 MDHEN, CDR2 SYDVKM. This CDR3 spans 16 amino acids. V lost 2 bases and J 7 bases, leaving 15 bases between the germline ends. Supplemented by reference TRBV28 and TRBJ1-6, the full variable domain reads DVKVTQSSRYLVKRTGEKVFLECVQDMDHENMFWYRQDPGLGLRLIYFSYDVKMKEKGDIPEGYSVSREKKERFSLILESASTNQTSMYLCASSLPSRGPNSPLHFGNGTRLTVT.

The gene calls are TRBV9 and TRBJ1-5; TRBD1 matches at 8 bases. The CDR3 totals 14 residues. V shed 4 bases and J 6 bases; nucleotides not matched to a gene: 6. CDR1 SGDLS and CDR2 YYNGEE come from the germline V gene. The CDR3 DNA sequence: TGTGCCAGCAGCATGACAGGGGAGGGTCAGCCCCAGCATTTT. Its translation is CASSMTGEGQPQHF.

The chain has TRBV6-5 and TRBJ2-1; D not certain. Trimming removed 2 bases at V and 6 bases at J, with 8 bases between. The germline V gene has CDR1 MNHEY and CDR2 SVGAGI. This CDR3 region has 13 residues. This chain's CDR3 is CASSYLSGNEQFF. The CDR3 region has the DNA TGTGCCAGCAGTTACCTGAGTGGCAATGAGCAGTTCTTC.

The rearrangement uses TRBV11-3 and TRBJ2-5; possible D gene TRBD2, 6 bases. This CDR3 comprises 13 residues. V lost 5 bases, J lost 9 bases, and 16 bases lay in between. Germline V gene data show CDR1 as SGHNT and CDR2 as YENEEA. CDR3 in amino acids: CASSPGRGAAQYF. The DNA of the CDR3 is TGTGCCAGCAGCCCCGGGCGGGGTGCAGCCCAGTACTTC.

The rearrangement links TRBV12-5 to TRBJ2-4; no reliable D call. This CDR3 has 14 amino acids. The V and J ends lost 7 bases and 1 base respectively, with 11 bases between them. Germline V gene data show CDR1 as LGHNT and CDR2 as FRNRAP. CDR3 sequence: CASAEALAKNIQYF. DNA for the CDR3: TGTGCTAGTGCTGAAGCGCTGGCCAAAAACATTCAGTACTTC.

The CDR3 DNA sequence: TGTGCCAGCAGCGCACAGGAGACCCAGTACTTC. It yields the protein CASSAQETQYF. The V call is TRBV5-4, the J call TRBJ2-5; D not certain. The CDR3 is made up of 11 amino acids. The V end was cut by 4 bases, the J end by 5 bases, with 6 bases between. Germline V gene sequence: CDR1 SGHNT, CDR2 YYREEE (reference sequence).

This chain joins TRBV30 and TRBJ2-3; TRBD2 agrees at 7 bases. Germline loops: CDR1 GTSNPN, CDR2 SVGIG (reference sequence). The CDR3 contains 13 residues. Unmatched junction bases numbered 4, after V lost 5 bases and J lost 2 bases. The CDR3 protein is CAWGSGYTDTQYF. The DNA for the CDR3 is TGTGCCTGGGGTAGCGGGTACACAGATACGCAGTATTTT. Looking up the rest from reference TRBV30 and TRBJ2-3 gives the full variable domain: SQTIHQWPATLVQPVGSPLSLECTVEGTSNPNLYWYRQAAGRGLQLLFYSVGIGQISSEVPQNLSASRPQDRQFILSSKKLLLSDSGFYLCAWGSGYTDTQYFGPGTRLTVL.